This T cell receptor (beta chain) was captured by sequencing in a study of vaccination effects on CD4 cells after COVID-19. Study-wide background: All participants had two doses of either the BNT162b2 or mRNA-1273 vaccine.

Using viral peptide pools, the ViraFEST assay grew out antigen-specific CD4+ T cells prior to sequencing. Cultured cells yielded isolated CD4+ T cells after less than 11 days. Neither prior SARS-CoV-2 infection nor positive nucleocapsid antibodies were present in the vaccine recipients. A density of fewer than 2.5 million PBMC per well was used; these cells were cultured with roughly 10 IU/ml IL-2 and about 9.4 ug/ml peptides. Half-medium replacement with IL-2 medium occurred on days 3 and 7. Details on this clone: Its target is unknown.

Broader study findings: Marked clonal contraction was seen in infection- and vaccine-induced clones late after vaccination.

Sequencing used immunoSEQ multiplex PCR; TCRdb keeps in-frame clones, though not all of them. The table includes 70,000 or so clones, about four fifths detected once. Trimming removed 0 bases from V and 2 bases from J, with 9 bases in between. The CDR3 is 15 residues long. Germline CDR1 reads MRHNA; CDR2 reads SNTAGT. The sequence came from a human donor who received a COVID-19 vaccine. Sequencing was performed on CD4+ T cells from PBMCs cultured with HCoV-NL63 spike peptides, taken before COVID-19 vaccination. The chain recombines TRBV6-4 with TRBJ2-3, with D perhaps matching TRBD1 or TRBD2 (5 bases each). CDR3 nucleotide sequence: TGTGCCAGCAGTGACTCGACAGACTACACAGATACGCAGTATTTT. Encoded protein: CASSDSTDYTDTQYF.